This TCR beta chain is from a study of coeliac disease. Overall study: Disease groups: newly diagnosed active, refractory type I, gluten-free-diet controlled. Study-level results: Few TRB amino acid sequences were shared between samples; most were unique. Lamina propria and intraepithelial cell fractions may contain each other's cells. In active celiac disease, intraepithelial and lamina propria TRB and TRG repertoires were less clonal than controls.

Each fraction contributed one roughly 500,000-cell aliquot for sequencing. With regard to this clone: The antigen remains undetermined.

Here immunoSEQ multiplex PCR was the method, and the copy in TCRdb shows in-frame clones only, minus some. The table records a few thousand clones, less than 70% of them present only once. Per germline, CDR1 SNHLY and CDR2 FYNNEI. The CDR3 is 16 residues long. V lost 8 bases and J lost 0, with 17 bases in between. Sequenced material: intraepithelial lymphocytes from the gut. This clonotype originated in a woman aged 18-35 years with active celiac disease. The chain has TRBV2 and TRBJ1-5; no firm D call. The CDR3 is CASSWRGYGSNQPQHF. In DNA form, the CDR3 reads TGTGCCAGCTCATGGAGAGGGTACGGTAGCAATCAGCCCCAGCATTTT.